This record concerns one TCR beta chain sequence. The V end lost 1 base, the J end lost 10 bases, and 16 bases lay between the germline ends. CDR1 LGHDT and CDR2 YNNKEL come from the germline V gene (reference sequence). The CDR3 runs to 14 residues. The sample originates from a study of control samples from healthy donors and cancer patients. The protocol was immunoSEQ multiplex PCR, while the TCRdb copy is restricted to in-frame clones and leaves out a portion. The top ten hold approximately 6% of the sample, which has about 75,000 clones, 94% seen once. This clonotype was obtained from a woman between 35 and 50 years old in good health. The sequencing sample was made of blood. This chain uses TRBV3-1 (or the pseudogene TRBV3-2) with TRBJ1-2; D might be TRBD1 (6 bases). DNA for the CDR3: TGTGCCAGCAGCCAAGCCCGGGGGGGGGCCGACTACACCTTC. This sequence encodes CASSQARGGADYTF.